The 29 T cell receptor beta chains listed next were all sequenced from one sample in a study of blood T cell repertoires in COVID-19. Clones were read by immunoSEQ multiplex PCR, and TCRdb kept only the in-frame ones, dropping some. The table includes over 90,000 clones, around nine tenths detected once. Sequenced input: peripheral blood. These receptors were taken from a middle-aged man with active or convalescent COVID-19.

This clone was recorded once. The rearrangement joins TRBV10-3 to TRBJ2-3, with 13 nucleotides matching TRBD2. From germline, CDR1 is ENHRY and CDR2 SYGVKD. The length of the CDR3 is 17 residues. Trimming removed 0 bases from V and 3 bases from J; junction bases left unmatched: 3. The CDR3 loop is CAISESGTSGTTDTQYF. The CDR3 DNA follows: TGTGCCATCAGTGAGTCGGGGACTAGCGGGACGACAGATACGCAGTATTTT.

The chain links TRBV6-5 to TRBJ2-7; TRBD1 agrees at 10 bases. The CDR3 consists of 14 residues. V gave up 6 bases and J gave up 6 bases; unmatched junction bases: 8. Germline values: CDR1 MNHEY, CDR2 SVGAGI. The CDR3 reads CASSRDRGQGEQYV. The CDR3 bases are TGTGCCAGCAGCCGTGACAGGGGGCAAGGCGAGCAGTACGTC.

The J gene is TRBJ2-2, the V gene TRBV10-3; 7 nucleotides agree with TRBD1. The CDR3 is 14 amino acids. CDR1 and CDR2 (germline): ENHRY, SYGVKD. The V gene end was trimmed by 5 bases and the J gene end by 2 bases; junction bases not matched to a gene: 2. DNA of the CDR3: TGTGCCATCAGTCGACAGGGAAACACCGGGGAGCTGTTTTTT. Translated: CAISRQGNTGELFF.

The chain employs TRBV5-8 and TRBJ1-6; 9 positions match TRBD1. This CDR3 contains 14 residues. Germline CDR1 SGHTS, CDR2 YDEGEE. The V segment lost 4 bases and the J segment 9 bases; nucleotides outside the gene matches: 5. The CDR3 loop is CASSRTGESSPLHF. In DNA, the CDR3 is TGTGCCAGCAGCCGGACAGGGGAAAGTTCACCCCTCCACTTT.

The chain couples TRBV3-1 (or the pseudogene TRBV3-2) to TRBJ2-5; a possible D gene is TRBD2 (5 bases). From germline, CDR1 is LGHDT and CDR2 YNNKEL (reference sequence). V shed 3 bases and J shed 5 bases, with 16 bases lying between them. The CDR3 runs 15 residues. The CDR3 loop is CASSQVPGNQETQYF. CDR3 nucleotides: TGTGCCAGCAGCCAGGTCCCCGGGAATCAGGAGACCCAGTACTTC.

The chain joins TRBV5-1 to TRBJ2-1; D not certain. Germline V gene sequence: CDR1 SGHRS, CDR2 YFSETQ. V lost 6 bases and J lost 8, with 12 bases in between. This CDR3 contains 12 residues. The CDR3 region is CASKLESDEQFF. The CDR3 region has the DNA TGCGCCAGCAAGTTAGAATCCGATGAGCAGTTCTTC.

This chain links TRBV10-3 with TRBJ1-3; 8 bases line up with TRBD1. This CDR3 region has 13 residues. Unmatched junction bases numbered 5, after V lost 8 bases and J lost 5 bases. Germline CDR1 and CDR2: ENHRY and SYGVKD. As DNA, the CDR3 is TGTGCCATCTTGGACAGGGCAAGAAACACCATATATTTT. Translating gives CAILDRARNTIYF.

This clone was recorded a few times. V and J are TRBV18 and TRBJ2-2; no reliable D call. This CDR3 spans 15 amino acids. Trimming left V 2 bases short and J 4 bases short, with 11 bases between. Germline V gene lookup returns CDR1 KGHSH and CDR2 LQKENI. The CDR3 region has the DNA TGTGCCAGCTCACCAAGTGGCAGGTTCACCGGGGAGCTGTTTTTT. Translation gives CASSPSGRFTGELFF.

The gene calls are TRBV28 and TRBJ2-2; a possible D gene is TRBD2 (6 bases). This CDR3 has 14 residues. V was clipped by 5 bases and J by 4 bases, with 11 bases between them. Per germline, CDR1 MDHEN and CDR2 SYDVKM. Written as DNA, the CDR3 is TGTGCCAGCAGTCCTCCCGGGGGCACCGGGGAGCTGTTTTTT. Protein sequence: CASSPPGGTGELFF.

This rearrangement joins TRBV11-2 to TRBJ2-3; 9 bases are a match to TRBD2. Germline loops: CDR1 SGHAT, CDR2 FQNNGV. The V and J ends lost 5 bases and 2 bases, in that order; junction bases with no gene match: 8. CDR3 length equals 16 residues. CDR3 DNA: TGTGCCAGCAGCCTCCGGCGGGGGGGCTACACAGATACGCAGTATTTT. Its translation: CASSLRRGGYTDTQYF.

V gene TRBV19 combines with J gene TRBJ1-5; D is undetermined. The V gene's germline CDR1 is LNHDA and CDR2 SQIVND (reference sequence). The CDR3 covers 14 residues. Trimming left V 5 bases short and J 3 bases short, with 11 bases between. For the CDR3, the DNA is TGTGCCAGTAGTTTTGGGCCCTACAATCAGCCCCAGCATTTT. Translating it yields CASSFGPYNQPQHF.

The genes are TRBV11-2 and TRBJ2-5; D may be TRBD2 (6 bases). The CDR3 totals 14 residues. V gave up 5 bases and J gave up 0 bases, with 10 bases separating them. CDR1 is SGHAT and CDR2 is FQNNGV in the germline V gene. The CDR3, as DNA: TGTGCCAGCAGCCCTGGGGGGAACCAAGAGACCCAGTACTTC. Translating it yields CASSPGGNQETQYF.

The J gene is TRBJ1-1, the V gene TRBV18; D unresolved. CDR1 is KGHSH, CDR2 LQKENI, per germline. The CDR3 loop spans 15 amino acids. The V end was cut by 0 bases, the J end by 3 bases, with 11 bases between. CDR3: CASSPPAGMDTEAFF. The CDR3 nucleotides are TGTGCCAGCTCACCACCGGCGGGGATGGACACTGAAGCTTTCTTT. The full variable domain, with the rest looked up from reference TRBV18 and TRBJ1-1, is NAGVMQNPRHLVRRRGQEARLRCSPMKGHSHVYWYRQLPEEGLKFMVYLQKENIIDESGMPKERFSAEFPKEGPSILRIQQVVRGDSAAYFCASSPPAGMDTEAFFGQGTRLTVV.

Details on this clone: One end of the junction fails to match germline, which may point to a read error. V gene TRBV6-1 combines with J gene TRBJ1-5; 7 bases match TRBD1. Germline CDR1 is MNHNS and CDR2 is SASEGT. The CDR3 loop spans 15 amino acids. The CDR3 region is CASGDRAYSNQPQHF. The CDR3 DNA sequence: TGTGCCAGCGGTGACAGGGCCTATAGCAATCAGCCCCAGCATTTT.

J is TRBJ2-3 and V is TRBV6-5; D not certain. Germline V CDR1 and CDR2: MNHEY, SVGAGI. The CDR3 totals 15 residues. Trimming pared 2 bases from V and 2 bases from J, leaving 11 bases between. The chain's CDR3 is CASSYTGSTTDTQYF. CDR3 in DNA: TGTGCCAGCAGTTACACGGGTTCTACCACAGATACGCAGTATTTT.

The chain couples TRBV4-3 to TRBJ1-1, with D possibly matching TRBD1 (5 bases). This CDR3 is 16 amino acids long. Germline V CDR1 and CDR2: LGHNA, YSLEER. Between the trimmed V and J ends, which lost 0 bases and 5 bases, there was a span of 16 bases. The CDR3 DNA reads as TGCGCCAGCAGCCAAGAAAGTGGAGGGGTCGGAACTGAAGCTTTCTTT. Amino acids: CASSQESGGVGTEAFF.

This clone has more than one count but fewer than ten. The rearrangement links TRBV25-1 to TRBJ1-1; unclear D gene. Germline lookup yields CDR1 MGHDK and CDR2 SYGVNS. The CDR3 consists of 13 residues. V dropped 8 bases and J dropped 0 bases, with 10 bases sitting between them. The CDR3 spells CASLNTLNTEAFF. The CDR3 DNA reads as TGTGCCAGCTTGAACACCCTGAACACTGAAGCTTTCTTT.

The CDR3 protein is CASSRGQGRYNEQFF. The CDR3 DNA sequence: TGTGCCAGCAGCAGGGGACAGGGGCGGTACAATGAGCAGTTCTTC. V usage is TRBV7-9 and J usage is TRBJ2-1; 10 positions match TRBD1. Germline V CDR1 and CDR2: SEHNR, FQNEAQ (reference sequence). The trim removed 5 bases at V and 4 bases at J, leaving 5 bases unmatched. The CDR3 runs to 15 residues.

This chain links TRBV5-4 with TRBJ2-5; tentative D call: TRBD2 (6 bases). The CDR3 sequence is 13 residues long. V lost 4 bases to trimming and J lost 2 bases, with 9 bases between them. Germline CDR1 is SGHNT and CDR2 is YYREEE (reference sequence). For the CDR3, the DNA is TGTGCCAGCAGCCCGGAGGGGCAAGAGACCCAGTACTTC. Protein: CASSPEGQETQYF.

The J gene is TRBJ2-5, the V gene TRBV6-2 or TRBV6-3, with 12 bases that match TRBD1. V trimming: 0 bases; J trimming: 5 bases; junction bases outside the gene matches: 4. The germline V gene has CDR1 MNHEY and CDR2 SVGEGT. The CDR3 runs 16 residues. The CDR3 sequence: CASSYSPGQGAETQYF. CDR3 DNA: TGTGCCAGCAGTTACTCCCCGGGACAGGGGGCTGAGACCCAGTACTTC.

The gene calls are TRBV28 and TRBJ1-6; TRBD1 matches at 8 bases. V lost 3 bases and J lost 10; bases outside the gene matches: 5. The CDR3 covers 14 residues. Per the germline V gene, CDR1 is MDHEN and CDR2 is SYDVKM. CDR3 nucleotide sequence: TGTGCCAGCAGTTTGGCCAGGGGGCTCTCACCCCTCCACTTT. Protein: CASSLARGLSPLHF. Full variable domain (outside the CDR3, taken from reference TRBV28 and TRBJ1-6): DVKVTQSSRYLVKRTGEKVFLECVQDMDHENMFWYRQDPGLGLRLIYFSYDVKMKEKGDIPEGYSVSREKKERFSLILESASTNQTSMYLCASSLARGLSPLHFGNGTRLTVT.

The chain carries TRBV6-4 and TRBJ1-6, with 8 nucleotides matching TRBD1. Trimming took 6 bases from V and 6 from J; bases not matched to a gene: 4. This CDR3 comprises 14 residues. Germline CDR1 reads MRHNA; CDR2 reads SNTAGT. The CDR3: CASSAGQGNSPLHF. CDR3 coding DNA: TGTGCCAGCAGCGCTGGACAGGGTAATTCACCCCTCCACTTT.

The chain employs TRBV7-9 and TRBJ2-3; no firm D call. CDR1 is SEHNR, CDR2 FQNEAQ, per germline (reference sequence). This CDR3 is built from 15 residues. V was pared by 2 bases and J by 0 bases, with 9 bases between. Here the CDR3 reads CASSLNVESTDTQYF. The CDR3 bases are TGTGCCAGCAGCTTAAATGTGGAGAGCACAGATACGCAGTATTTT.

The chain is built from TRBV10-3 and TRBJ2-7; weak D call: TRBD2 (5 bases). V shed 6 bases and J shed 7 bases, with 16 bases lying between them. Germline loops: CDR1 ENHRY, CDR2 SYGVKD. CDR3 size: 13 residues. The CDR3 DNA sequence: TGTGCCATCAGCAATCGGGGTTCCGTGGAGCAGTACTTC. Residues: CAISNRGSVEQYF.

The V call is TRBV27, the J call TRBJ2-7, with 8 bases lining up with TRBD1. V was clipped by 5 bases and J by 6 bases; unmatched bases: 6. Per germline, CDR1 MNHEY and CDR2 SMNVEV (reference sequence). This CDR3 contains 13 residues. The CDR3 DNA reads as TGTGCCAGCAGTCCAACCACAGGGGGCGAGCAGTACGTC. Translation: CASSPTTGGEQYV.

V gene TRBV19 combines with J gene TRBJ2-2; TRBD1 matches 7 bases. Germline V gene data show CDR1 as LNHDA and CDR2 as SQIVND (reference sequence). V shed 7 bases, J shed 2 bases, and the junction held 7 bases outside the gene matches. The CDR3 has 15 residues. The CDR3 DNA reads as TGTGCCAGTACCACGACAGGGTTTAACACCGGGGAGCTGTTTTTT. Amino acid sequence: CASTTTGFNTGELFF.

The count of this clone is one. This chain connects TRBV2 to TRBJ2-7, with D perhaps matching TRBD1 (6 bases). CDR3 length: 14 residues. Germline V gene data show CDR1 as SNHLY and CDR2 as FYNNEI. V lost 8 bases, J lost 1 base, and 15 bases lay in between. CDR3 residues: CASALRGSSYEQYV. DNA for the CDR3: TGTGCCAGCGCCCTGAGGGGGAGTTCCTACGAGCAGTACGTC.

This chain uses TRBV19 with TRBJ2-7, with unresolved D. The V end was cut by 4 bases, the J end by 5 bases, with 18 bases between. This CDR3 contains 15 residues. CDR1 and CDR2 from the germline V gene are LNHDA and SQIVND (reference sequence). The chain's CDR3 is CASSTIFGKADEQYV. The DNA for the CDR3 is TGTGCCAGTAGTACCATTTTCGGTAAGGCGGACGAGCAGTACGTC.

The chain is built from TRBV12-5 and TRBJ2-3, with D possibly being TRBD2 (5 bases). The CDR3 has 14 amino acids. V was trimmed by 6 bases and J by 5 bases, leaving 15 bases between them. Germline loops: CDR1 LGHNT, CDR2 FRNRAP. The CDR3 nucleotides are TGTGCTAGTGGCCCTGGAGGCAGTTTAGATACGCAGTATTTT. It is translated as CASGPGGSLDTQYF.